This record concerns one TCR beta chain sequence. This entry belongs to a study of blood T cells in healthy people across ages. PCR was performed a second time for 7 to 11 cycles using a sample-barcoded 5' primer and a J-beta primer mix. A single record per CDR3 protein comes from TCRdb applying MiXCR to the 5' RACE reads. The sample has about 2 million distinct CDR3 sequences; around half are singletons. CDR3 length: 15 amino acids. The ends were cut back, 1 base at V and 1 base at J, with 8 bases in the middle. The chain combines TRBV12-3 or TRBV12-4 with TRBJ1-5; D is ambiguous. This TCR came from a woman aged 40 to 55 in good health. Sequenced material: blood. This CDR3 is CASSLGEMSNQPQHF. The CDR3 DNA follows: TGTGCCAGCAGTTTAGGGGAAATGAGCAATCAGCCCCAGCATTTT.